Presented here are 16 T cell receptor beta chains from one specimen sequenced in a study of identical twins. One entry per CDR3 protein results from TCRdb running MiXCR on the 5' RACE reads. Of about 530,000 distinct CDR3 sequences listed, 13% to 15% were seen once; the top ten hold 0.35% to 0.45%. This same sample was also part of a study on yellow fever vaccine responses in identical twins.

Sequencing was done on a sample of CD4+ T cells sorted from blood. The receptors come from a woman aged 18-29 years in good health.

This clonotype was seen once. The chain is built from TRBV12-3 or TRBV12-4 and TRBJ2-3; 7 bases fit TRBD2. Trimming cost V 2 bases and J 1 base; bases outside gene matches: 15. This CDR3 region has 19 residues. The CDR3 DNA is TGTGCCAGCAGTTTACGACTAGCCGTAGTACTTCCTCGCACAGATACGCAGTATTTT. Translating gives CASSLRLAVVLPRTDTQYF.

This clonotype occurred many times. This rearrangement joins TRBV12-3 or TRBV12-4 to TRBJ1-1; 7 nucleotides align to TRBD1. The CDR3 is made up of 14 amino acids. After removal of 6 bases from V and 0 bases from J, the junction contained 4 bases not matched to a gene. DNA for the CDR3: TGTGCCAGCAGACGGGACAGCTTGAACACTGAAGCTTTCTTT. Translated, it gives CASRRDSLNTEAFF.

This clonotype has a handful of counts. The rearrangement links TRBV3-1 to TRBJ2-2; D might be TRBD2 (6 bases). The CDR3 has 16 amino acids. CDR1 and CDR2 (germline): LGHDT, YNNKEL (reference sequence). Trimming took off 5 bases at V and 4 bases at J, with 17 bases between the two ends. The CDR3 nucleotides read TGTGCCAGCAGCTCGCTTACGGGGGTCGTCACCGGGGAGCTGTTTTTT. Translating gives CASSSLTGVVTGELFF.

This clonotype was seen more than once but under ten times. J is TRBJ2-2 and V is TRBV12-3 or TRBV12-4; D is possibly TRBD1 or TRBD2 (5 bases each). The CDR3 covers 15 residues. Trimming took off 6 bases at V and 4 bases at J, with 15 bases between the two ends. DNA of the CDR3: TGTGCCAGCAGCGAAAGGGTGGGGACCACCGGGGAGCTGTTTTTT. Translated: CASSERVGTTGELFF.

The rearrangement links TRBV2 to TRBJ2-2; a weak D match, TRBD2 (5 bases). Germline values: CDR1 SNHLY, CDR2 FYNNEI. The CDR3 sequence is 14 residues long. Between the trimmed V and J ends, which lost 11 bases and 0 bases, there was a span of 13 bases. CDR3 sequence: CAGARVSNTGELFF. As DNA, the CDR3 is TGTGCCGGTGCGCGGGTGTCGAACACCGGGGAGCTGTTTTTT.

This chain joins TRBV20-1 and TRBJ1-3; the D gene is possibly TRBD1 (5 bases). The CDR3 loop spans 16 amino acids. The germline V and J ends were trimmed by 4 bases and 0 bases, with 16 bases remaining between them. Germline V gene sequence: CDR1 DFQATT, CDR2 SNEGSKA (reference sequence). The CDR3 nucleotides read TGCAGTGCTAAGGGCTGGGGACCCCTCTCTGGAAACACCATATATTTT. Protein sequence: CSAKGWGPLSGNTIYF.

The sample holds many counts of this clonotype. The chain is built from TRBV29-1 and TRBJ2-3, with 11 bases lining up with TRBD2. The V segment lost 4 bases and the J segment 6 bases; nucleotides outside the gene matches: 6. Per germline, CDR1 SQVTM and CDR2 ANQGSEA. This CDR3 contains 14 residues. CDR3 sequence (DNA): TGCAGCGTTGTGGCTAGCGGGAGGTTGGATACGCAGTATTTT. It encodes CSVVASGRLDTQYF.

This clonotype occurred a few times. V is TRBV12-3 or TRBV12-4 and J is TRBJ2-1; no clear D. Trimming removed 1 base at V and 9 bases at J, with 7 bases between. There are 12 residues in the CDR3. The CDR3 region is CASSLDRIEQFF. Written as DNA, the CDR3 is TGTGCCAGCAGTTTAGATAGGATTGAGCAGTTCTTC.

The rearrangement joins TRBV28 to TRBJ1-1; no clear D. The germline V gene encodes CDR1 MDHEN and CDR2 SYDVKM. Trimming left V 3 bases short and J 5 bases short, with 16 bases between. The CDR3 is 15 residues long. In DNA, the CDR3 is TGTGCCAGCAGTTTTCCCGGATCCGGGCAGACTGAAGCTTTCTTT. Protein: CASSFPGSGQTEAFF.

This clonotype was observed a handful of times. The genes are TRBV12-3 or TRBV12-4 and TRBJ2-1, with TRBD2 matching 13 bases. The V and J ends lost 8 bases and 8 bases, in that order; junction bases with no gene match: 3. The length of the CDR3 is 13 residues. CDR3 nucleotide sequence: TGTGCCAGCCGACTAGCGGGAGGCTATGAGCAGTTCTTC. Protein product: CASRLAGGYEQFF.

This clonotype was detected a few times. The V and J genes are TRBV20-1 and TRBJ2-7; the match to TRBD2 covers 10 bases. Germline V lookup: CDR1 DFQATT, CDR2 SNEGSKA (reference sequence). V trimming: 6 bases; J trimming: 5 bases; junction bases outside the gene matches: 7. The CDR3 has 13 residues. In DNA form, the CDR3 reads TGCAGTGCAACCCAGCGGGGGGGAGACGAGCAGTACGTC. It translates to CSATQRGGDEQYV.

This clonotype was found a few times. CDR3 in DNA: TGCAGTGCTAGAGGGATGAATACTGGGGCCAACGTCCTGACTTTC. Amino acid sequence: CSARGMNTGANVLTF. J is TRBJ2-6 and V is TRBV20-1; no reliable D call. The V and J ends lost 1 base and 2 bases respectively, with 9 bases between them. The CDR3 contains 15 residues. The V gene's germline CDR1 is DFQATT and CDR2 SNEGSKA (reference sequence).

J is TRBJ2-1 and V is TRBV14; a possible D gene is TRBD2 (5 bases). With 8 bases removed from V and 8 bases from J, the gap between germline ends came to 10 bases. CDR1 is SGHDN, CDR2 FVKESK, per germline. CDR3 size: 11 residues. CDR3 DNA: TGTGCCAGCCGGGCCGGGGATGAGCAGTTCTTC. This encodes CASRAGDEQFF.

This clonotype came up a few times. CDR3 nucleotides: TGCGCCAGCAGCATCGGGGCTCAACTCCCTAGCACAGATACGCAGTATTTT. Translating gives CASSIGAQLPSTDTQYF. This sequence joins TRBV5-1 and TRBJ2-3; D is perhaps TRBD1 or TRBD2 (5 bases each). The CDR3 is 17 residues long. Germline CDR1 SGHRS, CDR2 YFSETQ. Trimming took off 4 bases at V and 0 bases at J, with 18 bases between the two ends.

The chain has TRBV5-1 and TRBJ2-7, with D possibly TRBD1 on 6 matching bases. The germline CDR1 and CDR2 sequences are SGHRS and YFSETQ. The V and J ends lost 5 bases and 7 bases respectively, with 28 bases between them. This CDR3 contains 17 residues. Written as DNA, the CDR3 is TGCGCCAGCAGGATCAGCTTGGTTCCGACAGGTGGGTTGGAGCAGTACTTC. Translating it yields CASRISLVPTGGLEQYF.

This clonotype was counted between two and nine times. As DNA, the CDR3 is TGTGCCAGCAGCTCTGGACAGGGGGGGTCAGATACGCAGTATTTT. This sequence encodes CASSSGQGGSDTQYF. The chain couples TRBV7-3 to TRBJ2-3, with TRBD1 matching 10 bases. The germline V gene has CDR1 SGHTA and CDR2 FQGTGA. Trimming at V came to 4 bases and at J to 4 bases, leaving 5 bases not matched to a gene. This CDR3 is built from 15 residues.